The 11 T cell receptor beta chains listed next were all sequenced from one sample in a study of cytomegalovirus exposure and HLA in healthy donors. Primers: 60 Vbeta forward and 13 Jbeta reverse. Using immunoSEQ multiplex PCR, the repertoire was profiled, and TCRdb retains in-frame clones only, with some absent. Among 250,000 or so clones, 92% were seen once, and the ten largest hold 1.5% to 2%. The sequenced sample consisted of PBMCs. The receptors derive from a girl aged 2-15 years in good health and CMV-seronegative.

The gene calls are TRBV7-9 and TRBJ2-4; D not certain. V lost 6 bases to trimming and J lost 0 bases, with 15 bases between them. Germline V lookup: CDR1 SEHNR, CDR2 FQNEAQ (reference sequence). The CDR3 spans 16 residues. CDR3 loop: CASSMYLTLAKNIQYF. Here the CDR3 DNA reads TGTGCCAGCAGTATGTACTTAACTCTAGCCAAAAACATTCAGTACTTC.

The J gene is TRBJ1-1, the V gene TRBV6-6, with TRBD1 identical over 8 bases. CDR1 is MNHNY and CDR2 is SVGAGI in the germline V gene (reference sequence). V lost 6 bases and J lost 2; bases outside the gene matches: 5. This CDR3 has 14 amino acids. Written as DNA, the CDR3 is TGTGCCAGCAGAGGACAGGGACGAAACACTGAAGCTTTCTTT. Residues: CASRGQGRNTEAFF.

The table lists this clone with a count of one. This chain uses TRBV2 with TRBJ2-3; 14 bases are shared with TRBD2. The V gene end was trimmed by 7 bases and the J gene end by 2 bases; junction bases not matched to a gene: 11. There are 18 residues in the CDR3. Germline CDR1 reads SNHLY; CDR2 reads FYNNEI. CDR3 nucleotides: TGTGCCAGCACCGGATCTGGGACTAGCGGGGGTGCCACAGATACGCAGTATTTT. Translation gives CASTGSGTSGGATDTQYF.

The chain uses TRBV7-3 and TRBJ2-1, with D maybe TRBD1 (6 bases). V shed 4 bases and J shed 10 bases, with 14 bases lying between them. The CDR3 covers 13 residues. The germline V gene has CDR1 SGHTA and CDR2 FQGTGA. The CDR3, as DNA: TGTGCCAGCAGCTCCTATACCGGGACAGAGCAGTTCTTC. It encodes CASSSYTGTEQFF. Using reference TRBV7-3 and TRBJ2-1 for the parts outside the CDR3, the full variable domain is GAGVSQTPSNKVTEKGKYVELRCDPISGHTALYWYRQSLGQGPEFLIYFQGTGAADDSGLPNDRFFAVRPEGSVSTLKIQRTERGDSAVYLCASSSYTGTEQFFGPGTRLTVL.

The CDR3 loop is CASSSATQGDYGYTF. CDR3 nucleotide sequence: TGTGCCAGCAGCTCCGCCACACAGGGAGACTATGGCTACACCTTC. The genes are TRBV5-6 and TRBJ1-2; weak D call: TRBD1 (6 bases). V dropped 3 bases and J dropped 3 bases, with 15 bases sitting between them. Germline V gives CDR1 SGHDT, CDR2 YYEEEE. The CDR3 has 15 amino acids.

The V and J genes are TRBV7-7 and TRBJ2-7; perhaps TRBD2 as D (5 bases). This CDR3 region has 13 residues. Germline CDR1 is SSHAT and CDR2 is FNYEAQ (reference sequence). V was clipped by 5 bases and J by 4 bases, with 12 bases between them. The CDR3: CASSPLRGYEQYF. CDR3 DNA sequence: TGTGCCAGCAGCCCGTTACGGGGATACGAGCAGTACTTC.

This clone was detected only once. The chain carries TRBV23-1 and TRBJ1-2; D is uncertain. TRBV23-1 is reported as an ORF; its role is uncertain. V lost 0 bases and J lost 5, with 13 bases in between. This CDR3 has 15 residues. CDR3 region: CASSQSGDKAYGYTF. The CDR3 region has the DNA TGCGCCAGCAGTCAATCGGGAGACAAGGCTTATGGCTACACCTTC.

Only one count was recorded for this clone. The chain joins TRBV10-2 to TRBJ2-7, with 8 positions matching TRBD2. The CDR3 sequence is 16 residues long. J was trimmed by 3 bases and V by 2 bases; bases with no gene match: 9. From germline, CDR1 is WSHSY and CDR2 SAAADI. CDR3 loop: CASSEGSGRAFYEQYF. The CDR3 DNA is TGCGCCAGCAGTGAGGGGTCCGGGAGGGCCTTCTACGAGCAGTACTTC.

The chain couples TRBV30 to TRBJ2-3; 7 nucleotides line up with TRBD2. J gave up 4 bases and V 0 bases, and 1 base lay outside the gene matches. Germline V gives CDR1 GTSNPN, CDR2 SVGIG (reference sequence). This CDR3 spans 13 amino acids. CDR3 region: CAWSVGGSDTQYF. CDR3 in DNA: TGTGCCTGGAGTGTGGGGGGGTCAGATACGCAGTATTTT.

V and J are TRBV7-2 and TRBJ1-5; D remains unclear. The V and J ends lost 4 bases and 0 bases respectively, with 13 bases between them. CDR1 SGHTA and CDR2 FQGNSA come from the germline V gene. This CDR3 is built from 16 residues. CDR3 coding DNA: TGTGCCAGCAGCTCAATGGTGGCAGATAGCAATCAGCCCCAGCATTTT. Amino acid sequence: CASSSMVADSNQPQHF.

This chain joins TRBV9 and TRBJ2-7; D is possibly TRBD2 (5 bases). V lost 3 bases and J lost 0, with 10 bases in between. Germline V gene data show CDR1 as SGDLS and CDR2 as YYNGEE. This CDR3 has 14 residues. CDR3 region: CASSGSGSSYEQYF. In DNA form, the CDR3 reads TGTGCCAGCAGCGGCTCGGGGAGCTCCTACGAGCAGTACTTC. Filled out from reference TRBV9 and TRBJ2-7, the complete variable domain reads DSGVTQTPKHLITATGQRVTLRCSPRSGDLSVYWYQQSLDQGLQFLIQYYNGEERAKGNILERFSAQQFPDLHSELNLSSLELGDSALYFCASSGSGSSYEQYFGPGTRLTVT.